This T cell receptor (beta chain) was obtained from a study of shared clonotypes between healthy human individuals. The CDR3 totals 15 residues. V shed 5 bases and J 2 bases; nucleotides not matched to a gene: 9. Germline V gene sequence: CDR1 MNHNS, CDR2 SASEGT. Deep-level running was used for the assay. The table came from immunoSEQ multiplex PCR; TCRdb's copy has only in-frame clones and leaves some out. The sample lists some 690,000 clones, roughly 91% occurring once. The TCR originated in a man aged 18 to 35 in good health. Some clones in this sample may be carry-over from other donors' samples. The material sequenced was memory CD8+ T cells from PBMCs. The subset denotes: CD45RO+ cells pooled with CCR7-negative TemRA cells. This sequence joins TRBV6-1 and TRBJ2-7; 7 positions agree with TRBD1. The DNA of the CDR3 is TGTGCCAGCAGTCCCTCTTGGGGACAGACCTACGAGCAGTACTTC. It encodes CASSPSWGQTYEQYF.